This TCR beta chain was documented in a study of beta chain features in type 1 diabetes. Study-level results: Among all four CD4+ subsets, Type 1 diabetes patients had TCRB CDR3s that were moderately but significantly shorter. In the patient group, naive, central memory and Treg TCRB repertoires seemed more alike than in the healthy donor group.

The whole isolated RNA underwent reverse transcription, so sequencing captured expressed TCRB transcripts. Average reads for naive, central memory and regulatory T cell samples were about 3.57 million. TCRdb's table, derived via immunoSEQ multiplex PCR, lists solely in-frame clones and lacks some. The profile shows around 250,000 clones, around 68% of them singletons. Note on this clone: Its antigen is undetermined.

This CDR3 has 14 residues. Germline V lookup: CDR1 SQVTM, CDR2 ANQGSEA. V gave up 4 bases and J gave up 0 bases, with 12 bases separating them. The TCR originated in a man aged 25-45 years in good health. The chain links TRBV29-1 to TRBJ1-2; the D is unclear. The sample consisted of naive CD4+ T cells from blood. DNA for the CDR3: TGCAGCGTTGTGGGAGGAGGGACTAACTATGGCTACACCTTC. Translated, it gives CSVVGGGTNYGYTF. Full variable domain (remainder filled in from reference TRBV29-1 and TRBJ1-2): SAVISQKPSRDICQRGTSLTIQCQVDSQVTMMFWYRQQPGQSLTLIATANQGSEATYESGFVIDKFPISRPNLTFSTLTVSNMSPEDSSIYLCSVVGGGTNYGYTFGSGTRLTVV.